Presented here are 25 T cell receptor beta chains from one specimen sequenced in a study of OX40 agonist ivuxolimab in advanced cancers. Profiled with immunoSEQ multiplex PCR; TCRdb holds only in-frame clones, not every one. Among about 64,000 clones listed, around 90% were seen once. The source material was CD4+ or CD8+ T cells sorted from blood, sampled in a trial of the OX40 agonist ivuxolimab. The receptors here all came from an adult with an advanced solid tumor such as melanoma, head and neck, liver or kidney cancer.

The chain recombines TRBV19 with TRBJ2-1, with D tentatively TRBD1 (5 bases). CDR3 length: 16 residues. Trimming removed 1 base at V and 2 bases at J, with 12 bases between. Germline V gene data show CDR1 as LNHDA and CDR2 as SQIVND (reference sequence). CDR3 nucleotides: TGTGCCAGTAGTATAGCCGGCAGGGTGGCCTACAATGAGCAGTTCTTC. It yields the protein CASSIAGRVAYNEQFF.

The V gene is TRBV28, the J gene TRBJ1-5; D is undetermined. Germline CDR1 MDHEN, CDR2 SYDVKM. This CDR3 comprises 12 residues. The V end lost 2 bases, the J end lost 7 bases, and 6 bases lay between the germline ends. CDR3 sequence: CASSLPGQPQHF. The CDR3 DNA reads TGTGCCAGCAGTTTACCGGGACAGCCCCAGCATTTT.

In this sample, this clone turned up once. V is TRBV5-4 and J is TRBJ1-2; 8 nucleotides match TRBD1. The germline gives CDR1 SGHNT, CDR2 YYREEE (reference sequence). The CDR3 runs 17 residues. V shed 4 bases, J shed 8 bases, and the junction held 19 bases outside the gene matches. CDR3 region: CASSRPGGGSARDGYTF. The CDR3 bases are TGTGCCAGCAGCCGGCCAGGGGGCGGCTCCGCGAGGGACGGCTACACCTTC.

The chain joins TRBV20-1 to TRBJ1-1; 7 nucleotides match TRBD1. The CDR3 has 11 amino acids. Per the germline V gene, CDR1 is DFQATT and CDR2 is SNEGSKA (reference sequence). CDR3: CSLQGSTEAFF. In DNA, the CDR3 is TGCAGCCTACAGGGGAGCACTGAAGCTTTCTTT.

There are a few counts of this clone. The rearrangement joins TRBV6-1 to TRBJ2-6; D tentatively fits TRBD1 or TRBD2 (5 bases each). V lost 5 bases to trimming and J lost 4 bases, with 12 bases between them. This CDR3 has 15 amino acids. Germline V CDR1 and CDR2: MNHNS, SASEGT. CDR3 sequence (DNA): TGTGCCAGCAGTCGGACGGGGCGGGGGGCCAACGTCCTGACTTTC. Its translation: CASSRTGRGANVLTF.

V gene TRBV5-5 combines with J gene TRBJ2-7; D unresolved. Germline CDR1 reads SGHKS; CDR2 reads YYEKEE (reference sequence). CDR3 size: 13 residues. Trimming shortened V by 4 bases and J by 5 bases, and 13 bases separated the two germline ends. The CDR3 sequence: CASSQNSRNEQYF. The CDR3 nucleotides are TGTGCCAGCAGCCAAAATAGTCGGAACGAGCAGTACTTC.

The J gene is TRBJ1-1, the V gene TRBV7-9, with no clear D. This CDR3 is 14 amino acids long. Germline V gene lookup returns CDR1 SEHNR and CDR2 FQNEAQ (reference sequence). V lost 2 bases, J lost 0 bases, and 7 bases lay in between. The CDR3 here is CASSLRAVNTEAFF. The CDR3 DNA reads TGTGCCAGCAGCTTAAGGGCGGTGAACACTGAAGCTTTCTTT. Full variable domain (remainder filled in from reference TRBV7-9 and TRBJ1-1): DTGVSQNPRHKITKRGQNVTFRCDPISEHNRLYWYRQTLGQGPEFLTYFQNEAQLEKSRLLSDRFSAERPKGSFSTLEIQRTEQGDSAMYLCASSLRAVNTEAFFGQGTRLTVV.

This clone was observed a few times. The CDR3 protein is CASSVVGGFGAGELFF. The CDR3, as DNA: TGTGCCAGCAGCGTAGTCGGAGGATTTGGGGCCGGGGAGCTGTTTTTT. The chain is built from TRBV9 and TRBJ2-2, with TRBD2 as a possible D gene (5 bases). The CDR3 spans 16 residues. V dropped 0 bases and J dropped 6 bases, with 15 bases sitting between them. In germline, CDR1 is SGDLS, CDR2 YYNGEE.

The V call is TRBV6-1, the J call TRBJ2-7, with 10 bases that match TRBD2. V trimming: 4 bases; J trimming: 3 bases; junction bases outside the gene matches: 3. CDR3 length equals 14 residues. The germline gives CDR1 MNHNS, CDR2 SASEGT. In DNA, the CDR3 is TGTGCCAGCAGTGGGACTAGCGGTCTCTACGAGCAGTACTTC. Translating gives CASSGTSGLYEQYF.

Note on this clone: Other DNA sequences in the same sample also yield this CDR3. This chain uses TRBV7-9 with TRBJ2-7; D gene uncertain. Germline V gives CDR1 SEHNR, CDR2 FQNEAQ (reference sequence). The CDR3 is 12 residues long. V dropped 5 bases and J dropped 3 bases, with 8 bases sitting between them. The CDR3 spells CASSLQGYEQYF. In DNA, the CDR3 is TGTGCCAGCAGCCTTCAAGGCTACGAGCAGTACTTC. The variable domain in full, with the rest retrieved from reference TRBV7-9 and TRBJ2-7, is DTGVSQNPRHKITKRGQNVTFRCDPISEHNRLYWYRQTLGQGPEFLTYFQNEAQLEKSRLLSDRFSAERPKGSFSTLEIQRTEQGDSAMYLCASSLQGYEQYFGPGTRLTVT.

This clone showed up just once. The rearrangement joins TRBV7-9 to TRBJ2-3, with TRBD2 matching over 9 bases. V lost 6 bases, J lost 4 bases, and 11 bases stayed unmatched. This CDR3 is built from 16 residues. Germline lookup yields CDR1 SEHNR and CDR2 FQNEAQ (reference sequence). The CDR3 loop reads CASRWAGTSSADTQYF. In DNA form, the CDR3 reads TGTGCCAGCAGGTGGGCCGGGACTAGCTCGGCAGATACGCAGTATTTT.

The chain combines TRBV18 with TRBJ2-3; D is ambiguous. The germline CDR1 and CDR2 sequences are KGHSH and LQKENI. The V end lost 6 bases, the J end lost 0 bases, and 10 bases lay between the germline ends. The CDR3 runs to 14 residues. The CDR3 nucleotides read TGTGCCAGCTCCACAAGGCAGAGCACAGATACGCAGTATTTT. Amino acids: CASSTRQSTDTQYF. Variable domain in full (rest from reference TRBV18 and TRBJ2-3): NAGVMQNPRHLVRRRGQEARLRCSPMKGHSHVYWYRQLPEEGLKFMVYLQKENIIDESGMPKERFSAEFPKEGPSILRIQQVVRGDSAAYFCASSTRQSTDTQYFGPGTRLTVL.

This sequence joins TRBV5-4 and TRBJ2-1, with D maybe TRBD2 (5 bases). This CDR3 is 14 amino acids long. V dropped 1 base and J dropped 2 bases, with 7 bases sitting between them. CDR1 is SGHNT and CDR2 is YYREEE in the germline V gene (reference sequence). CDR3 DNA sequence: TGTGCCAGCAGCTTGCAACTAGCCTACAATGAGCAGTTCTTC. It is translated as CASSLQLAYNEQFF.

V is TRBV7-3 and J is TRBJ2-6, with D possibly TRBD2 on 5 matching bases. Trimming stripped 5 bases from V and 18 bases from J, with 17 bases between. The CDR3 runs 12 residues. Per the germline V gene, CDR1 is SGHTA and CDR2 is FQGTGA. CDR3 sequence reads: CASSPPGGVQTF. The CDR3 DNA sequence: TGTGCCAGCAGCCCCCCCGGAGGTGTTCAGACTTTC.

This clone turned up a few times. The CDR3 reads CASSPGVGRANTGELFF. CDR3 bases: TGCGCCAGCAGCCCCGGAGTCGGGAGGGCGAACACCGGGGAGCTGTTTTTT. This chain uses TRBV5-1 with TRBJ2-2; 8 bases match TRBD2. Per the germline V gene, CDR1 is SGHRS and CDR2 is YFSETQ. V trimming: 4 bases; J trimming: 0 bases; junction bases outside the gene matches: 8. This CDR3 region has 17 residues.

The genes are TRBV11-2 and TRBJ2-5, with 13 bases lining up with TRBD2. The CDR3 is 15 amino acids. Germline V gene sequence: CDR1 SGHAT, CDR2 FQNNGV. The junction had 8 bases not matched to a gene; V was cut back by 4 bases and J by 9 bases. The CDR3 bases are TGTGCCAGCAGCTGGGGACTAGCGGGGTCCGGGGCCCAGTACTTC. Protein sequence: CASSWGLAGSGAQYF.

The CDR3 sequence: CASSYSPRNYGYTF. CDR3 nucleotides: TGTGCCAGCAGTTACTCGCCCAGGAACTATGGCTACACCTTC. This chain connects TRBV6-5 to TRBJ1-2; D remains unclear. CDR1 MNHEY and CDR2 SVGAGI come from the germline V gene. The V gene lost 0 bases and the J gene lost 2 bases, with 7 bases spanning the gap. The CDR3 loop spans 14 amino acids.

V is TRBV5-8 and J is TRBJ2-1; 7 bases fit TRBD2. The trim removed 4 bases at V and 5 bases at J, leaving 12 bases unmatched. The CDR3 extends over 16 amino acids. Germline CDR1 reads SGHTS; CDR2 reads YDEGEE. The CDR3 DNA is TGTGCCAGCAGCCCGGGGGGTGGGAGGACAAACAATGAGCAGTTCTTC. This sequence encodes CASSPGGGRTNNEQFF.

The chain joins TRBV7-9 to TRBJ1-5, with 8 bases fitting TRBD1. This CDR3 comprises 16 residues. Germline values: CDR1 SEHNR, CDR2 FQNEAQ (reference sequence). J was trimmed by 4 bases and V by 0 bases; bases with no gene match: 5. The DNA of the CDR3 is TGTGCCAGCAGCTTAGCGAGGACAGGGAGAAATCAGCCCCAGCATTTT. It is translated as CASSLARTGRNQPQHF.

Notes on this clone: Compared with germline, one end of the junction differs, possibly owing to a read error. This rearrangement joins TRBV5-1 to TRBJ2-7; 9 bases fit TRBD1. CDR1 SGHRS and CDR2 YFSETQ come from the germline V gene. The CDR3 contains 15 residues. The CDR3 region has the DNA TGCGCCAGCAGCGCCCGGGACAGGGTTTCCTACGAGCAGTGCTTC. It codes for CASSARDRVSYEQCF. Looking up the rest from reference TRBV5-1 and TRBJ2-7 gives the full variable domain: KAGVTQTPRYLIKTRGQQVTLSCSPISGHRSVSWYQQTPGQGLQFLFEYFSETQRNKGNFPGRFSGRQFSNSRSEMNVSTLELGDSALYLCASSARDRVSYEQCFGPGTRLTVT.

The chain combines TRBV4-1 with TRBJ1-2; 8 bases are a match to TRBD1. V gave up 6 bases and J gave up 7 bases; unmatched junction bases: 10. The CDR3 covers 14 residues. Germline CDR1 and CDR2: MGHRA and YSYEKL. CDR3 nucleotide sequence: TGCGCCAGCAGGAGGACAGGGCTTTCTCCTGGCTACACCTTC. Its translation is CASRRTGLSPGYTF.

The CDR3 DNA is TGTGCCAGCAGTGAATTGCAGTTGGGGATCGCAGATACGCAGTATTTT. It encodes CASSELQLGIADTQYF. The rearrangement links TRBV7-9 to TRBJ2-3; unclear D gene. The CDR3 is made up of 16 amino acids. Trimming left V 6 bases short and J 4 bases short, with 20 bases between. The germline CDR1 and CDR2 sequences are SEHNR and FQNEAQ (reference sequence).

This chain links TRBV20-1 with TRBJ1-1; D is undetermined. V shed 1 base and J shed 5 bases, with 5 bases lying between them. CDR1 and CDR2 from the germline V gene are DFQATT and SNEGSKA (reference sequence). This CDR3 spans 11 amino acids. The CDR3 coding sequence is TGCAGTGCTAGAGGCGAAACTGAAGCTTTCTTT. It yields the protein CSARGETEAFF.

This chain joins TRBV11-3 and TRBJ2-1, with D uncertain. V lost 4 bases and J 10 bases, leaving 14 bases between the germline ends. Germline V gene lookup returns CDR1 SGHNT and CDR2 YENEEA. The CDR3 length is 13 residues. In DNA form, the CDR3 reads TGTGCCAGCAGCTCCGGACGGACCGGGGAGCAGTTCTTC. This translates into CASSSGRTGEQFF.

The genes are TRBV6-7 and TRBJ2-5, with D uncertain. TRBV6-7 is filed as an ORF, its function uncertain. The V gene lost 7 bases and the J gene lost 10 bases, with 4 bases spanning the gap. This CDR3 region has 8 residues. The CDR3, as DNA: TGTGCCAGCAATGACCAGTACTTC. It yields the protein CASNDQYF.